These 10 T cell receptor beta chains share one sample of origin, sequenced in a study of T cell repertoires in cytomegalovirus infection. TCRdb re-called the reads with MiXCR, one entry per CDR3 protein. The data contain around 740,000 distinct CDR3 sequences, 35% of them singletons. The sample consisted of PBMCs. These receptors all come from a human donor in good health (CMV status not recorded). Some clones in this sample may be carry-over from other donors' samples.

V is TRBV28 and J is TRBJ2-1; D gene ambiguous. The CDR3 covers 11 residues. From germline, CDR1 is MDHEN and CDR2 SYDVKM. The ends were cut back, 6 bases at V and 6 bases at J, with 6 bases in the middle. DNA of the CDR3: TGTGCCAGCAGGATATTCAATGAGCAGTTCTTC. Residues: CASRIFNEQFF.

This clonotype was detected only a few times. The V gene is TRBV9, the J gene TRBJ1-1, with 9 bases aligning to TRBD1. The junction had 3 bases not matched to a gene; V was cut back by 3 bases and J by 6 bases. Germline V gene data show CDR1 as SGDLS and CDR2 as YYNGEE. The CDR3 runs to 13 residues. The CDR3 protein is CASSGGTGSEAFF. In DNA form, the CDR3 reads TGTGCCAGCAGCGGCGGGACAGGGTCTGAAGCTTTCTTT.

V and J are TRBV7-3 and TRBJ1-6; the match to TRBD1 covers 9 bases. This CDR3 comprises 17 residues. V dropped 2 bases and J dropped 6; count of bases not matched to a gene: 8. Germline V gives CDR1 SGHTA, CDR2 FQGTGA. DNA of the CDR3: TGTGCCAGCAGCTTATACGCCGGGACAGGGTCTAATTCACCCCTCCACTTT. This translates into CASSLYAGTGSNSPLHF.

Concerning this clonotype itself: Because it lacks the conserved phenylalanine or tryptophan at the end, this CDR3 is likely a read error. The chain couples TRBV20-1 to TRBJ2-1; the match to TRBD2 covers 9 bases. V was clipped by 3 bases and J by 4 bases; unmatched bases: 22. The CDR3 contains 20 residues. CDR1 is DFQATT, CDR2 SNEGSKA, per germline (reference sequence). This chain's CDR3 is CSASSELRIAGVDLYNEQFL. CDR3 in DNA: TGCAGTGCTAGTTCGGAGCTTCGTATAGCGGGAGTAGACCTGTACAATGAGCAGTTCCTC.

Only a few counts were recorded for this clonotype. J is TRBJ2-1 and V is TRBV6-2 or TRBV6-3; maybe TRBD2 (5 bases). Trimming cost V 7 bases and J 9 bases, with 13 bases left between them. The CDR3 runs 12 residues. Germline V lookup: CDR1 MNHEY, CDR2 SVGEGT. The CDR3 sequence is CASTPARGEQFF. The CDR3 bases are TGTGCCAGCACCCCCGCCCGGGGTGAGCAGTTCTTC.

This rearrangement joins TRBV12-3 or TRBV12-4 to TRBJ1-3; D ambiguous. There are 15 residues in the CDR3. The V end lost 6 bases, the J end lost 4 bases, and 16 bases lay between the germline ends. CDR3 coding DNA: TGTGCCAGCAGCAGCCATGGCGTAGGAGGAAACACCATATATTTT. It encodes CASSSHGVGGNTIYF.

This clonotype has just one count. J is TRBJ2-3 and V is TRBV20-1, with 14 bases aligning to TRBD2. The CDR3 has 19 amino acids. After removal of 3 bases from V and 0 bases from J, the junction contained 11 bases not matched to a gene. Germline V lookup: CDR1 DFQATT, CDR2 SNEGSKA (reference sequence). The DNA for the CDR3 is TGCAGTGCTAGGCCGGTTGGACTAGCGGGGGGACCTAGCACAGATACGCAGTATTTT. Its protein is CSARPVGLAGGPSTDTQYF.

This clonotype was detected once. The J gene is TRBJ2-7, the V gene TRBV2; 10 bases align to TRBD2. After removal of 6 bases from V and 6 bases from J, the junction contained 11 bases not matched to a gene. This CDR3 region has 15 residues. Germline values: CDR1 SNHLY, CDR2 FYNNEI. The CDR3 DNA is TGTGCCAGCAGCCAGAAGGCGCTAGCGGGGGTCGAGCAGTACTTC. Protein product: CASSQKALAGVEQYF.

The chain has TRBV20-1 and TRBJ1-1; D uncertain. In germline, CDR1 is DFQATT, CDR2 SNEGSKA (reference sequence). V gave up 4 bases and J gave up 5 bases, with 23 bases separating them. There are 16 residues in the CDR3. The chain's CDR3 is CSATMAMVGSSTEAFF. The CDR3 nucleotides are TGCAGTGCTACCATGGCAATGGTAGGGTCAAGTACTGAAGCTTTCTTT.

In its sample, this clonotype was seen a few times. This CDR3 reads CASSLNRGVNTEAFF. The CDR3 coding sequence is TGTGCCAGCAGCTTAAATAGGGGCGTGAACACTGAAGCTTTCTTT. The chain links TRBV7-2 to TRBJ1-1; TRBD1 is a possible D gene (5 bases). Trimming left V 2 bases short and J 0 bases short, with 10 bases between. The CDR3 has 15 residues. Germline loops: CDR1 SGHTA, CDR2 FQGNSA.